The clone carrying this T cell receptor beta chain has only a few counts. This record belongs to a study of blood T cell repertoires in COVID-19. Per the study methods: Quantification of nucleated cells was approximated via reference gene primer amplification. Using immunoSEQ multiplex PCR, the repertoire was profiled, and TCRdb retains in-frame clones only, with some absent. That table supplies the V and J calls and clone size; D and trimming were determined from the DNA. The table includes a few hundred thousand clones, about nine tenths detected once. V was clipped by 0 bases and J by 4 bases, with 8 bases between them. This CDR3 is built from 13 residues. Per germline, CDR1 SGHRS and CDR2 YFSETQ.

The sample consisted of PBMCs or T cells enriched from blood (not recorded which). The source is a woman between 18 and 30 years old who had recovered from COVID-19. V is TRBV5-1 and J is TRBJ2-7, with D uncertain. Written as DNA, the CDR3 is TGCGCCAGCAGCTTGGAATTACAGTACGAGCAGTACTTC. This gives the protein CASSLELQYEQYF.